What follows describes a single T cell receptor beta chain. Antigen unknown. Previously described methods and listed TCR primers were employed for the bulk TCR libraries. MiXCR, run by TCRdb on the PCR reads, gives a single entry per CDR3 protein. This sample has 300,000 to 400,000 distinct CDR3 sequences, with 24% found just once. The data derive from a study of molecular identifiers for immune sequencing clone quantification. Findings of the study overall: Clones carrying above 20 RNA copies accounted for over 98% of effector molecules, under 1% in naive cells. Spiked-in Jurkat TCR RNA corresponding to one cell was reported as detectable against 970,000 or so naive cells. Sizes of clones that are highly expanded could be underestimated (if identical TCR molecules share a barcode).

Germline CDR1 and CDR2: SQVTM and ANQGSEA. The CDR3 is 15 amino acids. V gave up 4 bases and J gave up 0 bases, with 13 bases separating them. This clonotype was obtained from a human donor in good health. Some libraries in this study had Jurkat cell RNA spiked in. Sequenced: naive CD8+ T cells from blood, with Jurkat cell RNA spiked in. The subset here: FACS-sorted CD8+CD4-CCR7+CD45RA+ naive T cells. This chain connects TRBV29-1 to TRBJ1-3, with no clear D. CDR3 loop: CSVGVLTVSGNTIYF. The DNA of the CDR3 is TGCAGCGTTGGGGTCCTCACCGTCTCTGGAAACACCATATATTTT.